The 30 T cell receptor beta chains in this list originate from one sample, sequenced in a study of blood T cell repertoires in COVID-19. This table comes from immunoSEQ multiplex PCR, and its TCRdb copy is limited to in-frame clones, with some not included. The data show fewer than 200,000 clones, 81% seen once. The sequenced material came from PBMCs or T cells enriched from blood (not recorded which). The receptors were sampled from a woman in her thirties or forties with acute COVID-19.

The rearrangement links TRBV19 to TRBJ2-2; D is possibly TRBD1 (6 bases). The CDR3 runs to 15 residues. Trimming shortened V by 5 bases and J by 4 bases, and 14 bases separated the two germline ends. Germline V gene lookup returns CDR1 LNHDA and CDR2 SQIVND (reference sequence). CDR3 in amino acids: CASSDQQGRTGELFF. The CDR3 coding sequence is TGTGCCAGTAGTGATCAACAGGGCCGCACCGGGGAGCTGTTTTTT.

The sample holds many counts of this clone. The gene calls are TRBV27 and TRBJ2-1; possible D gene TRBD1, 6 bases. V was cut by 3 bases and J by 0 bases, with 12 bases left in between. CDR3 length: 16 residues. The germline V gene encodes CDR1 MNHEY and CDR2 SMNVEV (reference sequence). The CDR3 protein is CASSLSPGASYNEQFF. CDR3 DNA sequence: TGTGCCAGCAGTTTGTCCCCAGGGGCCTCCTACAATGAGCAGTTCTTC.

The rearrangement uses TRBV5-1 and TRBJ1-4; D is undetermined. V lost 0 bases and J 7 bases, leaving 13 bases between the germline ends. There are 15 residues in the CDR3. Germline V gene lookup returns CDR1 SGHRS and CDR2 YFSETQ. The CDR3 bases are TGCGCCAGCAGCTTGGACATACGCGGGAGTGAAAAACTGTTTTTT. Amino acid sequence: CASSLDIRGSEKLFF.

This chain joins TRBV18 and TRBJ2-3, with D possibly being TRBD2 (6 bases). CDR1 is KGHSH and CDR2 is LQKENI in the germline V gene. There are 14 residues in the CDR3. Trimming pared 4 bases from V and 1 base from J, leaving 9 bases between. CDR3 DNA sequence: TGTGCCAGCTCACTTTCTAGCGGCACAGATACGCAGTATTTT. As protein: CASSLSSGTDTQYF.

The chain employs TRBV29-1 and TRBJ2-1; D is perhaps TRBD2 (5 bases). Germline V gene data show CDR1 as SQVTM and CDR2 as ANQGSEA. The length of the CDR3 is 14 residues. With 3 bases removed from V and 2 bases from J, the gap between germline ends came to 11 bases. The CDR3 loop is CSVEVEEAYNEQFF. As DNA, the CDR3 is TGCAGCGTTGAGGTAGAGGAGGCCTACAATGAGCAGTTCTTC.

The rearrangement links TRBV30 to TRBJ1-2; 7 bases agree with TRBD1. Trimming cost V 3 bases and J 4 bases; bases outside gene matches: 8. CDR1 and CDR2 (germline): GTSNPN, SVGIG (reference sequence). The CDR3 loop spans 14 amino acids. The CDR3 bases are TGTGCCTGGAGGACACAGGGGTCGGGCTATGGCTACACCTTC. This translates into CAWRTQGSGYGYTF.

The chain carries TRBV7-2 and TRBJ2-1, with D unresolved. The germline V gene encodes CDR1 SGHTA and CDR2 FQGNSA. Trimming cost V 5 bases and J 7 bases, with 18 bases left between them. The CDR3 is made up of 15 amino acids. CDR3 in amino acids: CASSPWVILENEQFF. For the CDR3, the DNA is TGTGCCAGCAGCCCATGGGTGATTCTAGAAAATGAGCAGTTCTTC.

The chain recombines TRBV7-2 with TRBJ2-1, with TRBD2 as a possible D gene (6 bases). Germline V gene data show CDR1 as SGHTA and CDR2 as FQGNSA. V lost 4 bases and J 1 base, leaving 11 bases between the germline ends. The CDR3 contains 15 residues. CDR3 sequence: CASSSGSGSYNEQFF. In DNA, the CDR3 is TGTGCCAGCAGCTCCGGGAGTGGTTCCTACAATGAGCAGTTCTTC.

This clone appeared a single time. It may be a read error: a sequence one base away is much more abundant. The chain recombines TRBV6-6 with TRBJ2-5, with a tentative D call TRBD2 (6 bases). This CDR3 has 14 amino acids. CDR1 is MNHNY, CDR2 SVGAGI, per germline (reference sequence). Trimming left V 2 bases short and J 1 base short, with 8 bases between. CDR3 sequence: CASSYAGLQETQYF. DNA of the CDR3: TGTGCCAGCAGTTACGCGGGACTCCAAGAGACCCAGTACTTC.

The count of this clone is one. The V call is TRBV2, the J call TRBJ1-6; 7 nucleotides match TRBD1. V lost 4 bases to trimming and J lost 3 bases; unmatched junction nucleotides: 3. The CDR3 length is 15 residues. Germline V gene data show CDR1 as SNHLY and CDR2 as FYNNEI. The CDR3 DNA reads as TGTGCCAGCAGTGTGGGACAGAGCTATAATTCACCCCTCCACTTT. Translating it yields CASSVGQSYNSPLHF.

The chain uses TRBV5-1 and TRBJ1-2; 8 bases are a match to TRBD1. This CDR3 comprises 14 residues. The germline CDR1 and CDR2 sequences are SGHRS and YFSETQ. J was trimmed by 3 bases and V by 3 bases; bases with no gene match: 4. This CDR3 is CASSSQGQDYGYTF. The CDR3 region has the DNA TGCGCCAGCAGCTCCCAGGGACAGGACTATGGCTACACCTTC. The variable domain in full, completed from reference TRBV5-1 and TRBJ1-2, reads KAGVTQTPRYLIKTRGQQVTLSCSPISGHRSVSWYQQTPGQGLQFLFEYFSETQRNKGNFPGRFSGRQFSNSRSEMNVSTLELGDSALYLCASSSQGQDYGYTFGSGTRLTVV.

The genes are TRBV2 and TRBJ1-5; 8 bases fit TRBD1. CDR3 length: 14 residues. Germline values: CDR1 SNHLY, CDR2 FYNNEI. V shed 9 bases and J 1 base; nucleotides not matched to a gene: 5. CDR3 DNA: TGTGCCAGTGGACAGGGTTCGAGCAATCAGCCCCAGCATTTT. It codes for CASGQGSSNQPQHF.

The CDR3 region has the DNA TGTGCCAGCAGTTTATCAATAGCGGGAGGCTCCTACGAGCAGTACTTC. Amino acids: CASSLSIAGGSYEQYF. This chain links TRBV27 with TRBJ2-7; 10 positions match TRBD2. The CDR3 has 16 amino acids. In germline, CDR1 is MNHEY, CDR2 SMNVEV (reference sequence). V gave up 0 bases and J gave up 0 bases; unmatched junction bases: 2.

The chain uses TRBV3-1 (or the pseudogene TRBV3-2) and TRBJ2-2; TRBD2 aligns across 14 bases. V lost 4 bases to trimming and J lost 8 bases; unmatched junction nucleotides: 6. The CDR3 is made up of 16 amino acids. Germline V lookup: CDR1 LGHDT, CDR2 YNNKEL (reference sequence). CDR3 nucleotides: TGTGCCAGCAGCCCGGGACTAGCGGGAGTGGTTGGGGAGCTGTTTTTT. Its protein product is CASSPGLAGVVGELFF.

This sequence joins TRBV19 and TRBJ2-4, with 7 bases lining up with TRBD1. The trim removed 3 bases at V and 0 bases at J, leaving 14 bases unmatched. The CDR3 totals 19 residues. Germline CDR1 is LNHDA and CDR2 is SQIVND (reference sequence). This CDR3 reads CASSMRGQRQSLAKNIQYF. In DNA form, the CDR3 reads TGTGCCAGTAGTATGAGGGGACAGAGACAAAGCCTAGCCAAAAACATTCAGTACTTC.

V and J are TRBV6-1 and TRBJ2-5; possible D gene TRBD2, 6 bases. CDR1 and CDR2 (germline): MNHNS, SASEGT. There are 16 residues in the CDR3. Trimming shortened V by 4 bases and J by 7 bases, and 22 bases separated the two germline ends. CDR3 loop: CASSVIALAGSGTQYF. CDR3 DNA sequence: TGTGCCAGCAGTGTAATAGCCTTGGCGGGATCGGGGACCCAGTACTTC.

The V and J genes are TRBV6-5 and TRBJ2-3; TRBD2 aligns across 11 bases. Unmatched junction bases numbered 11, after V lost 7 bases and J lost 8 bases. Germline values: CDR1 MNHEY, CDR2 SVGAGI. This CDR3 comprises 15 residues. CDR3: CASTTTSGSGVTQYF. The CDR3 nucleotides read TGTGCCAGCACCACAACTAGCGGGAGCGGGGTTACGCAGTATTTT.

J is TRBJ2-1 and V is TRBV9; 11 bases line up with TRBD2. Losses at the gene ends were 4 bases for V and 4 bases for J; bases not matched to a gene: 1. This CDR3 region has 14 residues. Germline lookup yields CDR1 SGDLS and CDR2 YYNGEE. The CDR3 loop reads CASSTSGSYNEQFF. The CDR3 coding sequence is TGTGCCAGCAGCACTAGCGGGAGTTACAATGAGCAGTTCTTC.

The V call is TRBV27, the J call TRBJ1-2, with TRBD1 matching 7 bases. Looked up from germline, CDR1 is MNHEY and CDR2 is SMNVEV (reference sequence). This CDR3 comprises 16 residues. V trimming: 5 bases; J trimming: 7 bases; junction bases outside the gene matches: 16. CDR3 protein: CASSPFGARGRSGYTF. The CDR3 DNA sequence: TGTGCCAGCAGTCCATTCGGGGCTAGGGGGCGGAGTGGCTACACCTTC.

The chain uses TRBV18 and TRBJ1-2; no clear D. CDR3 length: 13 residues. Germline loops: CDR1 KGHSH, CDR2 LQKENI. The V and J ends lost 2 bases and 2 bases respectively, with 6 bases between them. The chain's CDR3 is CASSPERNYGYTF. CDR3 DNA sequence: TGTGCCAGCTCACCAGAGAGAAACTATGGCTACACCTTC.

The chain carries TRBV6-5 and TRBJ2-7, with 13 bases fitting TRBD2. The CDR3 is 16 residues long. V dropped 2 bases and J dropped 2; count of bases not matched to a gene: 3. Germline V gene lookup returns CDR1 MNHEY and CDR2 SVGAGI. The chain's CDR3 is CASSYPGTSGAYEQYV. CDR3 nucleotide sequence: TGTGCCAGCAGTTACCCTGGGACTAGCGGGGCCTACGAGCAGTACGTC.

This sequence joins TRBV29-1 and TRBJ1-2; possible D gene TRBD1, 5 bases. The CDR3 runs 13 residues. Germline CDR1 is SQVTM and CDR2 is ANQGSEA. V lost 1 base, J lost 8 bases, and 14 bases lay in between. Written as DNA, the CDR3 is TGCAGCGTTGAAGGGTGGGACTTTTTCGGCTACACCTTC. This translates into CSVEGWDFFGYTF.

In regard to this clone: One junction end disagrees with the germline gene, perhaps due to a read error. The chain joins TRBV7-9 to TRBJ1-1; D not resolved. Germline loops: CDR1 SEHNR, CDR2 FQNEAQ (reference sequence). There are 15 residues in the CDR3. CDR3 residues: CAGSLLAIRNTEAFF. The CDR3 nucleotides are TGTGCCGGCAGCCTTCTAGCTATCCGGAACACTGAAGCTTTCTTT.

The rearrangement links TRBV11-3 to TRBJ2-1; 10 nucleotides align to TRBD2. Germline V gene data show CDR1 as SGHNT and CDR2 as YENEEA. The CDR3 runs to 14 residues. Trimming at V came to 6 bases and at J to 4 bases, leaving 3 bases not matched to a gene. CDR3 bases: TGTGCCAGCAGTCGGACTAGCGGTTACAATGAGCAGTTCTTC. Amino acids: CASSRTSGYNEQFF.

The chain is built from TRBV3-1 (or the pseudogene TRBV3-2) and TRBJ2-5, with TRBD2 identical over 10 bases. The CDR3 has 16 residues. In germline, CDR1 is LGHDT, CDR2 YNNKEL (reference sequence). The ends lost 1 base at V and 5 bases at J; junction bases unmatched: 7. CDR3 nucleotide sequence: TGTGCCAGCAGCCAAGCGCTAGCGGGAGTTCGGGAGACCCAGTACTTC. Translated, it gives CASSQALAGVRETQYF.

The chain carries TRBV11-3 and TRBJ2-5; TRBD2 aligns across 8 bases. CDR1 is SGHNT, CDR2 YENEEA, per germline. With V trimmed by 5 bases and J by 5 bases, 13 bases remained unmatched. The CDR3 is 16 residues long. The DNA of the CDR3 is TGTGCCAGCAGCCCACTCGGGCCCACGGGAGGGGAGACCCAGTACTTC. Translation gives CASSPLGPTGGETQYF.

The chain carries TRBV19 and TRBJ1-6; D is possibly TRBD1 (6 bases). The CDR3 runs 15 residues. Germline CDR1 and CDR2: LNHDA and SQIVND (reference sequence). Trimming left V 8 bases short and J 6 bases short, with 17 bases between. DNA for the CDR3: TGTGCCAGTCGACAGGACATCCGGACTAATTCACCCCTCCACTTT. Residues: CASRQDIRTNSPLHF.

In this sample, this clone turned up many times. V is TRBV7-9 and J is TRBJ2-3, with D unresolved. The CDR3 is 15 amino acids. V dropped 0 bases and J dropped 0 bases, with 7 bases sitting between them. CDR1 is SEHNR, CDR2 FQNEAQ, per germline (reference sequence). This chain's CDR3 is CASSLASSSTDTQYF. CDR3 DNA sequence: TGTGCCAGCAGCTTAGCTAGCAGTAGCACAGATACGCAGTATTTT.

The gene calls are TRBV27 and TRBJ2-3, with TRBD2 matching 8 bases. J gave up 2 bases and V 11 bases, and 12 bases lay outside the gene matches. CDR3 length: 15 residues. Per germline, CDR1 MNHEY and CDR2 SMNVEV (reference sequence). This CDR3 is CALGEAGETTDTQYF. The CDR3 region has the DNA TGTGCCCTGGGGGAAGCGGGAGAGACCACAGATACGCAGTATTTT.

This chain uses TRBV19 with TRBJ1-2, with 7 bases fitting TRBD1. The CDR3 length is 12 residues. The germline V gene encodes CDR1 LNHDA and CDR2 SQIVND (reference sequence). V lost 9 bases, J lost 8 bases, and 9 bases stayed unmatched. CDR3 sequence reads: CASRTGDLGYTF. In DNA form, the CDR3 reads TGTGCCAGCCGAACAGGGGATCTCGGCTACACCTTC.